Detailed here is one TCR beta chain. The sample comes from a study of blood T cells in healthy people across ages. Whole-study context: About one barcoded beta molecule was captured per two T cells (by template switching).

Primers used in a second PCR of about 7 to 12 cycles were a sample-barcoded 5' primer and a J-beta primer mix. Each CDR3 protein gets one entry after TCRdb re-called the 5' RACE reads with MiXCR. The table records roughly 2 million distinct CDR3 sequences, about 50% of them present only once. CDR3 length equals 20 residues. Total RNA was isolated from each sample in quantities of at least 5 micrograms. The chain employs TRBV21-1 and TRBJ2-1; the DNA was not compared with TRBD1, the D call given in the table. TRBV21-1 is tagged as a pseudogene. Sequencing was done on a sample of blood. This clonotype originated in a middle-aged woman in good health. The CDR3 spells CASSNGPGMGYRSSYNEQFF. CDR3 DNA: TGTGCCAGCAGCAACGGACCGGGTATGGGCTATCGGAGCTCCTACAATGAGCAGTTCTTC.